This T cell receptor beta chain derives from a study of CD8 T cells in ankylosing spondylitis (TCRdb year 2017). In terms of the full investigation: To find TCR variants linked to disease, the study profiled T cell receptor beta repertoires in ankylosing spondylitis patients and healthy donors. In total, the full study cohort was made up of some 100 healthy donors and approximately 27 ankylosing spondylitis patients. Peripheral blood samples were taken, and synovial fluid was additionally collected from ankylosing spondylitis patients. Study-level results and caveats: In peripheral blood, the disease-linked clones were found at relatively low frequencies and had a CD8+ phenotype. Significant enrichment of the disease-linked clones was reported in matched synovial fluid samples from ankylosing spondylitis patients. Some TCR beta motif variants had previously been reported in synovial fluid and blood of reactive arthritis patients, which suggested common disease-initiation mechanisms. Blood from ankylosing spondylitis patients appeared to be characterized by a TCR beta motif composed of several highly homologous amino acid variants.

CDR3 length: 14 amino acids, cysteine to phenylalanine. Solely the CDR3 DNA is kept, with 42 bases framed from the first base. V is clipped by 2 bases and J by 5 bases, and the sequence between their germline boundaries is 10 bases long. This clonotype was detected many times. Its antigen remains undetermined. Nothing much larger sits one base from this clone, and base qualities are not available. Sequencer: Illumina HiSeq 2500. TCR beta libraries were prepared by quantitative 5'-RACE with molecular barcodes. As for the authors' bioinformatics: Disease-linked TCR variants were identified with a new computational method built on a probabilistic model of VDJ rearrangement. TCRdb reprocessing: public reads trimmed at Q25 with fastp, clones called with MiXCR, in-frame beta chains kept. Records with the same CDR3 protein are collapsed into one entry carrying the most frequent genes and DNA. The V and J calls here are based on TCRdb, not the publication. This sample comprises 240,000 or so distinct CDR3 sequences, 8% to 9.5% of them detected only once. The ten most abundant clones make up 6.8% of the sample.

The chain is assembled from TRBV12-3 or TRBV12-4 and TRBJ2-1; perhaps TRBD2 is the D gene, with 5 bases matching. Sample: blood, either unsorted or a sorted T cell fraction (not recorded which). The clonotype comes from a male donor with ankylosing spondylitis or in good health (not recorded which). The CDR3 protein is CASSLLWGDNEQFF. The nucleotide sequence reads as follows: TGTGCCAGCAGTTTATTATGGGGAGACAATGAGCAGTTCTTC.